Listed here are 29 T cell receptor beta chains from one sample, sequenced in a study of regulatory T cells in long-lasting Graves disease. Documented time point: newly diagnosed GD, antithyroid drugs for less than 3 months. PBMCs were the source of the RNA used for TCR sequencing. In building TCR beta libraries, iRepertoire HTBI primers were used together with Arm-PCR of CDR3 regions. Via MiXCR, TCRdb re-called the multiplex PCR reads, giving one row per CDR3 protein. The sample comprises roughly 530,000 distinct CDR3 sequences, about 16% of which are singletons, and around 25% rests with the top ten. These data were also reused for a study on T cells in Graves' hyperthyroidism and ophthalmopathy.

This material consisted of peripheral blood mononuclear cells (PBMCs), taken at new diagnosis, from a patient treated with antithyroid drugs. Every receptor here comes from a woman between 40 and 65 years old with Graves disease.

This clonotype was seen many times. V gene TRBV2 combines with J gene TRBJ1-1; no clear D. Germline assignment: CDR1 SNHLY and CDR2 FYNNEI. V gave up 5 bases and J gave up 1 base, with 8 bases separating them. There are 13 residues in the CDR3. This CDR3 is CASSTDTNTEAFF. The CDR3 DNA sequence: TGTGCCAGCAGTACCGACACGAACACTGAAGCTTTCTTT.

This clonotype was found many times. CDR3 coding DNA: TGTGCTAGTGGCAGGACTTCTAATGAAAAACTGTTTTTT. Its translation: CASGRTSNEKLFF. This chain uses TRBV12-5 with TRBJ1-4, with D unclear. Germline loops: CDR1 LGHNT, CDR2 FRNRAP. The V gene lost 6 bases and the J gene lost 3 bases, with 8 bases spanning the gap. The CDR3 spans 13 residues.

The table lists this clonotype with many counts. This chain links TRBV5-1 with TRBJ2-2, with a tentative D call TRBD2 (5 bases). Germline lookup yields CDR1 SGHRS and CDR2 YFSETQ. V lost 0 bases to trimming and J lost 3 bases, with 15 bases between them. The CDR3 length is 17 residues. In DNA form, the CDR3 reads TGCGCCAGCAGCTTGGGGGTGGCGGCGAGGGACACCGGGGAGCTGTTTTTT. This sequence encodes CASSLGVAARDTGELFF. Drawing the rest from reference TRBV5-1 and TRBJ2-2, the complete variable domain is KAGVTQTPRYLIKTRGQQVTLSCSPISGHRSVSWYQQTPGQGLQFLFEYFSETQRNKGNFPGRFSGRQFSNSRSEMNVSTLELGDSALYLCASSLGVAARDTGELFFGEGSRLTVL.

V gene TRBV5-1 combines with J gene TRBJ2-3; 9 bases fit TRBD2. Per germline, CDR1 SGHRS and CDR2 YFSETQ. The CDR3 is 16 residues long. After removal of 4 bases from V and 5 bases from J, the junction contained 11 bases not matched to a gene. CDR3 sequence: CASSPPAGGAGDTQYF. The CDR3 nucleotides are TGCGCCAGCAGCCCCCCTGCGGGGGGGGCTGGAGATACGCAGTATTTT.

This clonotype was detected only a few times. This chain joins TRBV20-1 and TRBJ2-5, with D possibly being TRBD2 (6 bases). The CDR3 contains 13 residues. V lost 6 bases and J 5 bases, leaving 16 bases between the germline ends. Germline CDR1 is DFQATT and CDR2 is SNEGSKA (reference sequence). The CDR3 is CSAGTPGAETQYF. As DNA, the CDR3 is TGCAGTGCCGGGACTCCGGGCGCGGAGACCCAGTACTTC.

This clonotype was seen many times. The chain has TRBV3-1 and TRBJ2-1, with no clear D. With 4 bases removed from V and 1 base from J, the gap between germline ends came to 11 bases. The CDR3 runs to 15 residues. Germline V lookup: CDR1 LGHDT, CDR2 YNNKEL (reference sequence). The CDR3 loop is CASSLAYGSYNEQFF. For the CDR3, the DNA is TGTGCCAGCAGCCTAGCTTATGGGTCCTACAATGAGCAGTTCTTC.

This clonotype showed up just a few times. The gene calls are TRBV10-2 and TRBJ1-2; D remains ambiguous. This CDR3 spans 13 amino acids. Trimming removed 4 bases from V and 0 bases from J, with 6 bases in between. Per the germline V gene, CDR1 is WSHSY and CDR2 is SAAADI. The CDR3 loop reads CASSVGSNYGYTF. The DNA of the CDR3 is TGCGCCAGCAGTGTGGGATCTAACTATGGCTACACCTTC.

V is TRBV13 and J is TRBJ2-1; weak D call: TRBD2 (7 bases). The V end lost 4 bases, the J end lost 0 bases, and 16 bases lay between the germline ends. Germline V gives CDR1 PRHDT, CDR2 FYEKMQ (reference sequence). The CDR3 extends over 17 amino acids. The CDR3 coding sequence is TGTGCCAGCAGCTCCCCCTTAGGGGGGGTCTCCTACAATGAGCAGTTCTTC. Protein: CASSSPLGGVSYNEQFF.

This clonotype was observed many times. This chain connects TRBV3-1 to TRBJ2-1; D is unclear. Germline V gene lookup returns CDR1 LGHDT and CDR2 YNNKEL (reference sequence). CDR3 length: 11 amino acids. Trimming took off 2 bases at V and 9 bases at J, with 5 bases between the two ends. CDR3 in amino acids: CASSQSREQFF. The CDR3 nucleotides read TGTGCCAGCAGCCAATCACGTGAGCAGTTCTTC.

This clonotype was seen ten or more times. V gene TRBV12-3 or TRBV12-4 combines with J gene TRBJ2-5; D possibly corresponds to TRBD2 (6 bases). V was trimmed by 5 bases and J by 2 bases, leaving 15 bases between them. The CDR3 is made up of 15 amino acids. CDR3 loop: CASSPGTLAQETQYF. Here the CDR3 DNA reads TGTGCCAGCAGTCCCGGGACTTTGGCACAAGAGACCCAGTACTTC.

Many counts were recorded for this clonotype. The V and J genes are TRBV2 and TRBJ1-2; D unclear. The CDR3 loop spans 12 amino acids. Germline V gene lookup returns CDR1 SNHLY and CDR2 FYNNEI. With 2 bases removed from V and 3 bases from J, the gap between germline ends came to 4 bases. CDR3: CASSEPYYGYTF. DNA for the CDR3: TGTGCCAGCAGTGAACCGTACTATGGCTACACCTTC.

This clonotype was seen more than once but under ten times. The gene calls are TRBV12-3 or TRBV12-4 and TRBJ1-1; D gene ambiguous. This CDR3 contains 12 residues. V was trimmed by 5 bases and J by 5 bases, leaving 9 bases between them. CDR3 DNA: TGTGCCAGCAGTCCGAGCATAACTGAAGCTTTCTTT. Amino acids: CASSPSITEAFF.

This clonotype was counted many times. The rearrangement links TRBV10-3 to TRBJ2-5; the D gene could be TRBD1 or TRBD2 (5 bases each). The CDR3 contains 15 residues. Trimming removed 5 bases at V and 2 bases at J, with 15 bases between. CDR1 is ENHRY and CDR2 is SYGVKD in the germline V gene. The CDR3 nucleotides are TGTGCCATCAGTAGGACGGGACGTGTGCAAGAGACCCAGTACTTC. It specifies CAISRTGRVQETQYF.

The V gene is TRBV5-1, the J gene TRBJ2-2; D is possibly TRBD2 (5 bases). With 2 bases removed from V and 5 bases from J, the gap between germline ends came to 13 bases. Germline-derived CDR1 and CDR2 are SGHRS and YFSETQ. The CDR3 extends over 15 amino acids. Here the CDR3 DNA reads TGCGCCAGCAGCTTCTCAGAGGGATGGACCGGGGAGCTGTTTTTT. It encodes CASSFSEGWTGELFF.

This clonotype occurred a few times. V is TRBV3-1 and J is TRBJ2-5, with a weak D call TRBD2 (5 bases). Germline V gives CDR1 LGHDT, CDR2 YNNKEL (reference sequence). The CDR3 covers 15 residues. Trimming removed 4 bases from V and 1 base from J, with 13 bases in between. As DNA, the CDR3 is TGTGCCAGCAGCCGCCTGTCTGGACTCCAAGAGACCCAGTACTTC. Amino acid sequence: CASSRLSGLQETQYF.

Only one count was recorded for this clonotype. This could be a read error, since a much larger clone is one nucleotide away. This sequence joins TRBV2 and TRBJ1-4, with D perhaps TRBD1 (5 bases). Germline V gene data show CDR1 as SNHLY and CDR2 as FYNNEI. This CDR3 has 14 amino acids. The CDR3 region has the DNA TGTGCCATCAGTGACAGTGGCACTAATGAAAAACTGTTTTTT. Translating gives CAISDSGTNEKLFF. Combining the CDR3 with reference TRBV2 and TRBJ1-4 gives the whole variable domain EPEVTQTPSHQVTQMGQEVILRCVPISNHLYFYWYRQILGQKVEFLVSFYNNEISEKSEIFDDQFSVERPDGSNFTLKIRSTKLEDSAMYFCAISDSGTNEKLFFGSGTQLSVL.

This clonotype came up a few times. The chain has TRBV19 and TRBJ1-4; D gene uncertain. The ends were cut back, 4 bases at V and 0 bases at J, with 9 bases in the middle. This CDR3 has 15 residues. Per germline, CDR1 LNHDA and CDR2 SQIVND (reference sequence). The CDR3 loop is CASSNRLATNEKLFF. In DNA form, the CDR3 reads TGTGCCAGTAGTAACAGATTAGCAACTAATGAAAAACTGTTTTTT.

This clonotype has at least ten counts. The rearrangement links TRBV7-2 to TRBJ2-1; D may correspond to TRBD1 or TRBD2 (5 bases each). There are 14 residues in the CDR3. The germline V gene has CDR1 SGHTA and CDR2 FQGNSA. Trimming pared 7 bases from V and 4 bases from J, leaving 14 bases between. CDR3 amino acids: CASTSGAGYNEQFF. The CDR3 DNA follows: TGTGCCAGCACCTCCGGGGCAGGGTACAATGAGCAGTTCTTC.

Note on this clonotype: A much larger clonotype is one base distant, so this may be a read error. The conserved phenylalanine or tryptophan is not found at the CDR3 terminus, so this likely reflects a read error. The gene calls are TRBV7-2 and TRBJ2-3; no clear D. The ends were cut back, 5 bases at V and 7 bases at J, with 16 bases in the middle. This CDR3 is 14 amino acids long. Germline V lookup: CDR1 SGHTA, CDR2 FQGNSA. The CDR3 DNA reads TGTGCCAGCAGCCCCGGGTCCACGGCCTATACGCAGTATGTT. This codes for CASSPGSTAYTQYV.

The chain uses TRBV3-1 and TRBJ1-3, with D hard to call. Trimming took off 2 bases at V and 3 bases at J, with 11 bases between the two ends. Germline CDR1 LGHDT, CDR2 YNNKEL (reference sequence). The CDR3 is made up of 15 amino acids. In DNA form, the CDR3 reads TGTGCCAGCAGCCAAACCCGGGTTTATGGAAACACCATATATTTT. This gives the protein CASSQTRVYGNTIYF.

The chain recombines TRBV27 with TRBJ2-5; 9 bases match TRBD2. CDR3 length: 15 residues. Germline V gene data show CDR1 as MNHEY and CDR2 as SMNVEV (reference sequence). Unmatched junction bases numbered 2, after V lost 3 bases and J lost 0 bases. CDR3 residues: CASSFAGGNQETQYF. As DNA, the CDR3 is TGTGCCAGCAGTTTCGCGGGGGGGAACCAAGAGACCCAGTACTTC.

There are a few counts of this clonotype. This chain uses TRBV30 with TRBJ2-7, with a weak D call TRBD1 (5 bases). With 3 bases removed from V and 1 base from J, the gap between germline ends came to 7 bases. Germline CDR1 and CDR2: GTSNPN and SVGIG (reference sequence). The CDR3 sequence is 12 residues long. The CDR3 nucleotides read TGTGCCTGGAGACAGGAGTCCTACGAGCAGTACTTC. This gives the protein CAWRQESYEQYF.

This clonotype was seen repeatedly, ten times or more. The chain employs TRBV5-5 and TRBJ1-5; no reliable D call. The germline gives CDR1 SGHKS, CDR2 YYEKEE (reference sequence). The CDR3 runs 15 residues. The V end was cut by 4 bases, the J end by 4 bases, with 15 bases between. The CDR3 DNA is TGTGCCAGCAGCCAAGAGAACCACAATAATCAGCCCCAGCATTTT. The encoded protein is CASSQENHNNQPQHF. The variable domain in full, completed from reference TRBV5-5 and TRBJ1-5, reads DAGVTQSPTHLIKTRGQQVTLRCSPISGHKSVSWYQQVLGQGPQFIFQYYEKEERGRGNFPDRFSARQFPNYSSELNVNALLLGDSALYLCASSQENHNNQPQHFGDGTRLSIL.

This clonotype turned up a few times. This rearrangement joins TRBV3-1 to TRBJ2-7, with TRBD2 matching 7 bases. J was trimmed by 5 bases and V by 6 bases; bases with no gene match: 10. This CDR3 is built from 14 residues. Germline V CDR1 and CDR2: LGHDT, YNNKEL (reference sequence). CDR3 nucleotides: TGTGCCAGCAGTTCCCTAGCGGCCCAGGACGAGCAGTACTTC. Protein sequence: CASSSLAAQDEQYF.

The chain couples TRBV18 to TRBJ2-7; D is ambiguous. This CDR3 has 15 residues. Per the germline V gene, CDR1 is KGHSH and CDR2 is LQKENI. Trimming removed 3 bases from V and 7 bases from J, with 19 bases in between. The CDR3: CASSPPYGVRDEQYF. In nucleotides, the CDR3 is TGTGCCAGCTCACCTCCCTATGGGGTTAGGGATGAGCAGTACTTC.

The chain carries TRBV14 and TRBJ1-4; 9 bases agree with TRBD1. The germline V gene has CDR1 SGHDN and CDR2 FVKESK. V shed 4 bases and J 8 bases; nucleotides not matched to a gene: 14. The CDR3 contains 17 residues. The CDR3 coding sequence is TGTGCCAGCAGCCCGGGACAGGGTCGGTCTTTGTACGAAAAACTGTTTTTT. The encoded protein is CASSPGQGRSLYEKLFF.

This clonotype was counted between two and nine times. The chain is built from TRBV20-1 and TRBJ1-4; D is possibly TRBD1 (6 bases). The CDR3 covers 13 residues. Germline V gene lookup returns CDR1 DFQATT and CDR2 SNEGSKA (reference sequence). Trimming shortened V by 3 bases and J by 5 bases, and 10 bases separated the two germline ends. The CDR3 DNA reads as TGCAGTGCTAGTCCGGACAGCAATGAAAAACTGTTTTTT. Residues: CSASPDSNEKLFF.

For this clonotype: Being one base from a much bigger clone, this may be a read error. The chain couples TRBV10-1 to TRBJ2-3; D not certain. Gene TRBJ2-5 matches the end of the DNA better, so the J call may be wrong. CDR3 size: 15 residues. The germline gives CDR1 WNHNN, CDR2 SYGVQD (reference sequence). The CDR3 DNA follows: TGCGCCAGCAGTGAGCCGATGACTGACAAGACGGCCCAGTACTTC. Protein sequence: CASSEPMTDKTAQYF.

This clonotype appeared many times. The chain combines TRBV7-9 with TRBJ1-2; TRBD1 matches at 11 bases. The germline V gene has CDR1 SEHNR and CDR2 FQNEAQ (reference sequence). CDR3 size: 15 residues. V shed 3 bases, J shed 3 bases, and the junction held 3 bases outside the gene matches. CDR3 DNA sequence: TGTGCCAGCAGCTTCGGACAGGGGGCCGACTATGGCTACACCTTC. As protein: CASSFGQGADYGYTF.